The clone carrying this T cell receptor beta chain was detected ten times or more. The antigen is not known. Lactation, pregnancy, other autoimmune disease or uncontrolled infection excluded patients. This entry is derived from a study of T cells in Graves' hyperthyroidism and ophthalmopathy. Points from the study as a whole: Using 13 V-J features, a model discriminated ophthalmopathy from stable hyperthyroidism. Also found in blood were most expanded thyroid clonotypes above 0.001.

The V end lost 1 base, the J end lost 3 bases, and 7 bases lay between the germline ends. This CDR3 comprises 13 residues. Germline loops: CDR1 SGHRS, CDR2 YFSETQ. RNA transcripts were the template for amplifying TCR beta CDR3 regions. HTBI primers drove first-round RT-PCR of the TCR CDR3. TCRdb re-derived calls from the multiplex PCR reads in MiXCR, one entry per CDR3 protein. The data contain 400,000 or so distinct CDR3 sequences, over 12% of them singletons. Sequenced input: blood. This chain connects TRBV5-1 to TRBJ2-5; a weak D match, TRBD1 (6 bases). The receptor was isolated from a man aged 45 to 65 with Graves' ophthalmopathy. CDR3 sequence (DNA): TGCGCCAGCAGCTTGTGGACAGAAGAGACCCAGTACTTC. It specifies CASSLWTEETQYF.